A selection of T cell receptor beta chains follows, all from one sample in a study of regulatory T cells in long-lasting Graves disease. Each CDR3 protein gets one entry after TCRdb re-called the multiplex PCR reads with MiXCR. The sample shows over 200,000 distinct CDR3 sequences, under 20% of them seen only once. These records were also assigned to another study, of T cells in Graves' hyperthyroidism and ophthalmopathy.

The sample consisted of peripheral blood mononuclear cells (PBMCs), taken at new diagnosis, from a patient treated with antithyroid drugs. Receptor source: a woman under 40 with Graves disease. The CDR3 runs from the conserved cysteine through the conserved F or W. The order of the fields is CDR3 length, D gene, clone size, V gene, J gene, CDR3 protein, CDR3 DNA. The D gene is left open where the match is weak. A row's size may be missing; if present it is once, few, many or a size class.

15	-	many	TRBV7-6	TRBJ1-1	CASSLAIEVFTEAFF	TGTGCCAGCAGCTTAGCGATTGAGGTGTTCACTGAAGCTTTCTTT
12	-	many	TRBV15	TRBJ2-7	CATSSGSYEQYF	TGTGCCACCAGCAGTGGATCCTACGAGCAGTACTTC
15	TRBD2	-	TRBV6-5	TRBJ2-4	CASSYYSGGLNIQYF	TGTGCCAGCAGTTACTATTCGGGGGGTCTAAACATTCAGTACTTC
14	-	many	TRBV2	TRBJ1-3	CASTGLGTGNTIYF	TGTGCCAGCACAGGACTAGGCACTGGAAACACCATATATTTT
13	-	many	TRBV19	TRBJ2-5	CASSIIRGETQYF	TGTGCCAGTAGTATAATTCGGGGAGAGACCCAGTACTTC
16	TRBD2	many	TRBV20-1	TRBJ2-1	CSARVKSGGAYNEQFF	TGCAGTGCTAGAGTAAAGAGCGGGGGGGCTTACAATGAGCAGTTCTTC
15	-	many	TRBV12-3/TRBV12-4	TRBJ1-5	CASSSRRAGNQPQHF	TGTGCCAGCAGTTCCCGCCGCGCGGGCAATCAGCCCCAGCATTTT
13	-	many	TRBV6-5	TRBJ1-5	CASSYSDGQPQHF	TGTGCCAGCAGTTACTCAGACGGCCAGCCCCAGCATTTT
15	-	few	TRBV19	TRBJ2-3	CASSILSASADTQYF	TGTGCCAGTAGTATTCTATCGGCTAGCGCAGATACGCAGTATTTT
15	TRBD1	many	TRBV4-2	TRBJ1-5	CASSQDNHRGQPQHF	TGTGCCAGCAGCCAAGATAACCACAGGGGGCAGCCCCAGCATTTT
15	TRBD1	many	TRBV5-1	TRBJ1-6	CASSLWGQGVSPLHF	TGCGCCAGCAGCTTGTGGGGACAGGGAGTATCACCCCTCCACTTT
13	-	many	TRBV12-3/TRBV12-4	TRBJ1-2	CASSLLETAGYTF	TGTGCCAGCAGTTTGTTGGAAACTGCTGGCTACACCTTC
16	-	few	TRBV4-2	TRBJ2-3	CASSPSMIIGSDTQYF	TGTGCCAGCAGCCCCTCTATGATTATCGGTTCAGATACGCAGTATTTT
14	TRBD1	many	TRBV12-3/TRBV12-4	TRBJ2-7	CASSKDRFSYEQYF	TGTGCCAGCAGCAAGGACAGGTTCTCCTACGAGCAGTACTTC
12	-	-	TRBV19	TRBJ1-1	CASRVGGTEAFF	TGTGCCAGCCGTGTGGGGGGCACTGAAGCTTTCTTT